This T cell receptor beta chain was found in a study of blood T cell repertoires in COVID-19. Germline V gene lookup returns CDR1 LGHDT and CDR2 YNNKEL (reference sequence). The CDR3 has 13 amino acids. Trimming stripped 4 bases from V and 7 bases from J, with 11 bases between. This table comes from immunoSEQ multiplex PCR, and its TCRdb copy is limited to in-frame clones, with some not included. The table records some 150,000 clones, around 86% of them present only once. V and J are TRBV3-1 (or the pseudogene TRBV3-2) and TRBJ1-5; D remains unclear. The sequenced sample consisted of peripheral blood. The sequence came from a woman aged 80 or over in a cohort sampled during active or convalescent COVID-19. CDR3 sequence (DNA): TGTGCCAGCAGCCTTGCCGCGGGGCAGCCCCAGCATTTT. This gives the protein CASSLAAGQPQHF.